The clone carrying this T cell receptor beta chain showed up many times. This sample was taken from a study of T-cell reconstitution after alpha-beta-depleted transplantation in children. The library targeted TCRbeta and was prepared with unique molecular identifiers. TCRdb ran MiXCR on the PCR reads and lists one entry per CDR3 protein. The sample has hundreds of thousands of distinct CDR3 sequences, about an eighth seen once. From germline, CDR1 is MDHEN and CDR2 SYDVKM. CDR3 length: 14 amino acids. Trimming pared 5 bases from V and 2 bases from J, leaving 12 bases between. The sequenced sample was PBMCs, obtained from the stem cell graft. The V call is TRBV28, the J call TRBJ2-5; D may be TRBD1 (5 bases). This TCR was recovered from a human donor who donated a stem cell graft to a child with Fanconi anemia. The CDR3 sequence: CASSPQGLQETQYF. CDR3 DNA sequence: TGTGCCAGCAGTCCCCAGGGCCTACAAGAGACCCAGTACTTC.